This T cell receptor beta chain was observed in a study of shared clonotypes between healthy human individuals. A remark on this clone: Its specificity is not known. The same CDR3 is also encoded by other DNA sequences in this sample.

Findings of the study overall: Estimated richness was generally greater in naive than memory subsets.

The table came from immunoSEQ multiplex PCR; TCRdb's copy has only in-frame clones and leaves some out. The data show 2,100,000 or so clones, approximately 95% seen once. The V end lost 3 bases, the J end lost 5 bases, and 13 bases lay between the germline ends. This CDR3 has 14 amino acids. The germline gives CDR1 KGHSH, CDR2 LQKENI. This TCR came from a man younger than 35 in good health. Specimen: naive CD4+ T cells sorted from blood. The subset is: CD45RA+ positively selected. The chain links TRBV18 to TRBJ2-5, with D perhaps assigned TRBD1 or TRBD2 (5 bases each). The CDR3: CASSPPGRGETQYF. The CDR3, as DNA: TGTGCCAGCTCACCTCCGGGGCGCGGGGAGACCCAGTACTTC.